Given below is one T cell receptor (beta chain) in context. Its antigen remains unidentified. Germline trimming cut 3 bases from V and 4 bases from J; bases unmatched to any gene: 4. Germline assignment: CDR1 LNHDA and CDR2 SQIVND (reference sequence). The CDR3 extends over 14 amino acids. The sample comes from a study of graft-versus-host responses after intestinal transplantation. In the study overall: Anti-thymocyte globulin induction, then tacrolimus and steroids for about three years, went to all recipients. Regarding the study as a whole: Levels of circulating GvH clones at their peak were associated with early post-transplant HvG declines. Allograft graft-versus-host to host-versus-graft clonal ratios ran high in patients with graft-donor T cell macrochimerism.

Generated by immunoSEQ multiplex PCR, the TCRdb table keeps only in-frame clones and is missing some. The data show roughly 92,000 clones, roughly 90% seen once. This receptor was taken from a human donor who received an intestinal transplant. V and J are TRBV19 and TRBJ1-2, with 8 bases matching TRBD1. Sample: unstimulated CD4+ T cells sorted from spleen or lymph node cells, taken before intestinal transplant. CDR3 residues: CASSMGTGSYGYTF. The CDR3 DNA sequence: TGTGCCAGTAGTATGGGGACAGGCTCCTATGGCTACACCTTC.